This is a list of T cell receptor beta chains from one sample in a study of blood T cell repertoires in COVID-19. Sequencing used immunoSEQ multiplex PCR; TCRdb keeps in-frame clones, though not all of them. The table lists some 52,000 clones, approximately 89% of them singletons. Sequencing was carried out using peripheral blood. The receptors were sampled from a man between 60 and 75 years old with active COVID-19. Each CDR3 is given with its conserved first and last residue. D genes are given only for firm matches. A clone size is listed for some rows: how often the clone was seen (once, few, many), or a class if it is expanded.

j_gene: TRBJ2-5
v_gene: TRBV6-5
abundance: NA
d_gene: TRBD1
CDR3nt: TGTGCCAGCAGACTCCGGGACAGGGGAGGTCACCAGTACTTC
CDR3aa: CASRLRDRGGHQYF

j_gene: TRBJ2-7
v_gene: TRBV27
abundance: NA
d_gene: NA
CDR3nt: TGTGCCAGCAGTCTAACAGGGACCTCCTACGAGCAGTACTTC
CDR3aa: CASSLTGTSYEQYF

j_gene: TRBJ2-1
v_gene: TRBV3-1/TRBV3-2
abundance: NA
d_gene: NA
CDR3nt: TGTGCCAGCAGCCCCCAAGGGGTTCGGGCTGAGCAGTTCTTC
CDR3aa: CASSPQGVRAEQFF

j_gene: TRBJ2-7
v_gene: TRBV11-2
abundance: NA
d_gene: TRBD2
CDR3nt: TGTGCCAGCAGTGGACTAGCGGGGAGCTCCTACGAGCAGTACTTC
CDR3aa: CASSGLAGSSYEQYF

j_gene: TRBJ2-1
v_gene: TRBV7-2
abundance: once
d_gene: TRBD2
CDR3nt: TGTGCCAGCACCCTAGGGACTAGCTCTCGCAATGAGCAGTTCTTC
CDR3aa: CASTLGTSSRNEQFF

j_gene: TRBJ1-1
v_gene: TRBV28
abundance: NA
d_gene: NA
CDR3nt: TGTGCCAGCAGAACAGCGGGACAACAGAACACTGAAGCTTTCTTT
CDR3aa: CASRTAGQQNTEAFF

j_gene: TRBJ1-1
v_gene: TRBV29-1
abundance: NA
d_gene: TRBD1
CDR3nt: TGCAGCGTTGAAAACCACAGGGGGCTAAACACTGAAGCTTTCTTT
CDR3aa: CSVENHRGLNTEAFF

j_gene: TRBJ2-5
v_gene: TRBV19
abundance: NA
d_gene: TRBD2
CDR3nt: TGTGCCAGTAGTATTCGAGCGGGAGGGGTGGGGACCCAGTACTTC
CDR3aa: CASSIRAGGVGTQYF

j_gene: TRBJ2-1
v_gene: TRBV24-1
abundance: NA
d_gene: TRBD2
CDR3nt: TGTGCCACCAGTGATGAGACTAGCGGGAGTTACAATGAGCAGTTCTTC
CDR3aa: CATSDETSGSYNEQFF

j_gene: TRBJ2-7
v_gene: TRBV7-8
abundance: NA
d_gene: TRBD2
CDR3nt: TGTGCCAGCAGAAAAAGCGGGAGGGCCTCAGAAGACGAGCAGTACTTC
CDR3aa: CASRKSGRASEDEQYF

j_gene: TRBJ2-1
v_gene: TRBV4-1
abundance: NA
d_gene: NA
CDR3nt: TGCGCCAGCAGCCAAACACCCCTAGGTCACCGAACAAATGAGCAGTTCTTC
CDR3aa: CASSQTPLGHRTNEQFF

j_gene: TRBJ2-3
v_gene: TRBV5-1
abundance: NA
d_gene: TRBD2
CDR3nt: TGCGCCAGCAGCCACCAGACTAGCGGGACAGATACGCAGTATTTT
CDR3aa: CASSHQTSGTDTQYF

j_gene: TRBJ2-1
v_gene: TRBV6-5
abundance: NA
d_gene: NA
CDR3nt: TGTGCCAGCAGGACAGGACAAAGCTCCTACAATGAGCAGTTCTTC
CDR3aa: CASRTGQSSYNEQFF

j_gene: TRBJ2-3
v_gene: TRBV11-3
abundance: NA
d_gene: NA
CDR3nt: TGTGCCAGCAGCCCCCGCCCAATCCTAGCGCCGAGCACAGATACGCAGTATTTT
CDR3aa: CASSPRPILAPSTDTQYF

j_gene: TRBJ2-4
v_gene: TRBV7-2
abundance: NA
d_gene: TRBD2
CDR3nt: TGTGCCAGCAGCTTAGCCAATAGCGGGGCCAAAAACATTCAGTACTTC
CDR3aa: CASSLANSGAKNIQYF

j_gene: TRBJ2-2
v_gene: TRBV10-3
abundance: NA
d_gene: NA
CDR3nt: TGTGCCATCAGAGGAGGTCCTAGCTCGAACACCGGGGAGCTGTTTTTT
CDR3aa: CAIRGGPSSNTGELFF

j_gene: TRBJ2-1
v_gene: TRBV20-1
abundance: NA
d_gene: NA
CDR3nt: TGCAGTGCTAATGAGGGAGACTCCGGCAATGAGCAGTTCTTC
CDR3aa: CSANEGDSGNEQFF

j_gene: TRBJ1-5
v_gene: TRBV19
abundance: NA
d_gene: TRBD1
CDR3nt: TGTGCCAGTAGTTCCCTGGACAGGGGTGGAAATCAGCCCCAGCATTTT
CDR3aa: CASSSLDRGGNQPQHF

j_gene: TRBJ1-3
v_gene: TRBV29-1
abundance: NA
d_gene: NA
CDR3nt: TGCAGCGTTGCCATCTCTGGAAACACCATATATTTT
CDR3aa: CSVAISGNTIYF

j_gene: TRBJ2-5
v_gene: TRBV10-1
abundance: NA
d_gene: TRBD1
CDR3nt: TGCGCCAGCAGTGAGGACAGGGAAATCCAAGAGACCCAGTACTTC
CDR3aa: CASSEDREIQETQYF

j_gene: TRBJ2-1
v_gene: TRBV12-3/TRBV12-4
abundance: once
d_gene: NA
CDR3nt: TGTGCCAGCAGTTTAGGGCCTGGCCAAGAGCAGTTCTTC
CDR3aa: CASSLGPGQEQFF

j_gene: TRBJ2-7
v_gene: TRBV3-1/TRBV3-2
abundance: NA
d_gene: TRBD2
CDR3nt: TGTGCCAGCCATCCGGGGGGGACCTCCTACGAGCAGTACTTC
CDR3aa: CASHPGGTSYEQYF

j_gene: TRBJ2-5
v_gene: TRBV28
abundance: NA
d_gene: NA
CDR3nt: TGTGCCAGCAGCCACCCCCAACTAAAAGAGACCCAGTACTTC
CDR3aa: CASSHPQLKETQYF

j_gene: TRBJ1-2
v_gene: TRBV10-3
abundance: NA
d_gene: NA
CDR3nt: TGTGCCATCAGTCCCAGGGAACAGGATGGCTACACCTTC
CDR3aa: CAISPREQDGYTF

j_gene: TRBJ2-7
v_gene: TRBV19
abundance: NA
d_gene: NA
CDR3nt: TGTGCCAGTAGTATGGTTGGGCCCGCTTTAACCTACGAGCAGTACTTC
CDR3aa: CASSMVGPALTYEQYF

j_gene: TRBJ2-1
v_gene: TRBV2
abundance: once
d_gene: NA
CDR3nt: TGTGCCAGCAGTTTCCAGAATGAGCAGTTCTTC
CDR3aa: CASSFQNEQFF

j_gene: TRBJ1-1
v_gene: TRBV7-2
abundance: NA
d_gene: NA
CDR3nt: TGTGCCAGCAGCTTCGGGGGGAGCACTGAAGCTTTCTTT
CDR3aa: CASSFGGSTEAFF

j_gene: TRBJ1-2
v_gene: TRBV7-2
abundance: NA
d_gene: NA
CDR3nt: TGTGCCAGCAGAAGGGACACCGCCACTAACTATGGCTACACCTTC
CDR3aa: CASRRDTATNYGYTF

j_gene: TRBJ2-7
v_gene: TRBV4-3
abundance: NA
d_gene: TRBD2
CDR3nt: TGCGCCAGCAGCCAAGTTTTCCTAGCGGGAGGTTACGAGCAGTACTTC
CDR3aa: CASSQVFLAGGYEQYF

j_gene: TRBJ2-5
v_gene: TRBV9
abundance: NA
d_gene: NA
CDR3nt: TGTGCCAGCAGCGCCTCTTGGGGGCTATCGGAGACCCAGTACTTC
CDR3aa: CASSASWGLSETQYF

j_gene: TRBJ2-7
v_gene: TRBV4-2
abundance: few
d_gene: NA
CDR3nt: TGTGCCAGCAGCCAAGAACTGTACGGGTCCCACGAGCAGTACTTC
CDR3aa: CASSQELYGSHEQYF

j_gene: TRBJ1-3
v_gene: TRBV18
abundance: NA
d_gene: TRBD1
CDR3nt: TGTGCCAGCTCACCCTCGACAGGGCGCACTGGAAACACCATATATTTT
CDR3aa: CASSPSTGRTGNTIYF

j_gene: TRBJ2-1
v_gene: TRBV19
abundance: NA
d_gene: TRBD2
CDR3nt: TGTGCCACCTCATCCAGGATCGGCTCAGGGCGGGAGGCCCGTTTGGGGTTTAATGAGCAGTTCTTC
CDR3aa: CATSSRIGSGREARLGFNEQFF

j_gene: TRBJ2-7
v_gene: TRBV3-1/TRBV3-2
abundance: NA
d_gene: NA
CDR3nt: TGTGCCAGCAGCCCCCAGGGGTGGGCCTACGAGCAGTACTTC
CDR3aa: CASSPQGWAYEQYF

j_gene: TRBJ2-5
v_gene: TRBV5-8
abundance: NA
d_gene: NA
CDR3nt: TGTGCCAGCAGCGGGGACGGCGGGAAAGAGACCCAGTACTTC
CDR3aa: CASSGDGGKETQYF

j_gene: TRBJ2-6
v_gene: TRBV6-6
abundance: NA
d_gene: NA
CDR3nt: TGTGCCAGCAGTTACGGGCAGGGCGGGGCCAACGTCCTGACTTTC
CDR3aa: CASSYGQGGANVLTF

j_gene: TRBJ2-1
v_gene: TRBV3-1/TRBV3-2
abundance: NA
d_gene: NA
CDR3nt: TGTGCCAGCAGCCAGGCGGGGAACAATGAGCAGTTCTTC
CDR3aa: CASSQAGNNEQFF

j_gene: TRBJ2-3
v_gene: TRBV13
abundance: NA
d_gene: NA
CDR3nt: TGTGCCAGCAGCTCCCGATGGGGCCGCAGCCCTCACACAGATACGCAGTATTTT
CDR3aa: CASSSRWGRSPHTDTQYF